This T cell receptor beta chain is drawn from a study of T cell changes during pregnancy in multiple sclerosis. The CDR3 has 16 amino acids. Germline V lookup: CDR1 LGHNA, CDR2 YNFKEQ. Trimming removed 3 bases from V and 6 bases from J, with 18 bases in between. Profiled with immunoSEQ multiplex PCR; TCRdb holds only in-frame clones, not every one. The profile covers about 40,000 clones, with more than 90% appearing a single time and about 0.5% taken by the ten largest. This receptor was identified in a female donor in good health, enrolled as a control in a pregnancy study. The sample here was CD4+ T cells from peripheral blood mononuclear cells, taken in the second trimester of pregnancy. The chain recombines TRBV4-2 with TRBJ2-1, with D possibly TRBD2 on 6 matching bases. CDR3 nucleotides: TGTGCCAGCAGCCACAGAGGGACTCGCAGATCCAATGAGCAGTTCTTC. This translates into CASSHRGTRRSNEQFF.